This T cell receptor beta chain was captured in a study of cytomegalovirus exposure and HLA in healthy donors. Study outcomes and limitations: Fewer N-insertions (relative to the roughly 730-donor mean) were reportedly seen in an Asian-associated ancestry cluster in a later analysis. The presence/absence work took it that sequencing depth was about the same across donors. Later analysis identified several of the most significant clusters that appeared linked to common viral pathogens.

About this clone: Its antigen is unknown.

CDR1 is SEHNR and CDR2 is FQNEAQ in the germline V gene (reference sequence). V lost 8 bases, J lost 3 bases, and 5 bases stayed unmatched. CDR3 length: 15 residues. PCR employed 60 Vbeta and 13 Jbeta primers. Methods used by the authors: Unique TCR beta chains totaled some 80 million in a later count, with some 10 million of them shared. Produced via immunoSEQ multiplex PCR; TCRdb's table is partial and in-frame only. The V and J calls and clone size were taken over from that table, and D and trimming were inferred from the DNA. The sample carries 80,000 to 95,000 clones, 78% recorded once. The chain has TRBV7-9 and TRBJ2-3, with 13 nucleotides matching TRBD2. The sequence derives from a man younger than 30 in good health and CMV-seropositive. The sequenced sample consisted of PBMCs. CDR3: CASGTSGTRTDTQYF. The CDR3 region has the DNA TGTGCCAGCGGGACTAGCGGGACGCGTACAGATACGCAGTATTTT.